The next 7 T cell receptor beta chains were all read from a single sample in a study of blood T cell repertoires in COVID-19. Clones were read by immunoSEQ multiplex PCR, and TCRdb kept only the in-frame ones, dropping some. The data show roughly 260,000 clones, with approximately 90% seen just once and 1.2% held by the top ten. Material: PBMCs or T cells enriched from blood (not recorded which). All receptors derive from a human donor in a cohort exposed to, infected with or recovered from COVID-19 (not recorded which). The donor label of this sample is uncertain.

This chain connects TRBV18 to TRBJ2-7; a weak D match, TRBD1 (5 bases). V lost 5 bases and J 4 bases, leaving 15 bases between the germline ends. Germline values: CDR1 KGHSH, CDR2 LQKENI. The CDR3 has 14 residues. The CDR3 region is CASSNGQGTYEQYF. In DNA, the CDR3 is TGTGCCAGCTCAAACGGGCAGGGTACGTACGAGCAGTACTTC. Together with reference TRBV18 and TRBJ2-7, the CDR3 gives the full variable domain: NAGVMQNPRHLVRRRGQEARLRCSPMKGHSHVYWYRQLPEEGLKFMVYLQKENIIDESGMPKERFSAEFPKEGPSILRIQQVVRGDSAAYFCASSNGQGTYEQYFGPGTRLTVT.

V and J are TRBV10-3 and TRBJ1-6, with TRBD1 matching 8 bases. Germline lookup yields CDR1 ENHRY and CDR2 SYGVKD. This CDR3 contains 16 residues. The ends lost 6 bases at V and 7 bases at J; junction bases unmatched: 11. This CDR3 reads CAISLRGQGGNSPLHF. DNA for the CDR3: TGTGCCATCAGCCTACGTGGACAGGGAGGGAATTCACCCCTCCACTTT.

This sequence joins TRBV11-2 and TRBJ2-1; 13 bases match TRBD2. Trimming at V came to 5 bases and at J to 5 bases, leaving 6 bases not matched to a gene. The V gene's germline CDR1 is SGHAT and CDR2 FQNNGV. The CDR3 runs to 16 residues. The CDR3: CASSPLAGGYHNEQFF. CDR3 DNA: TGTGCCAGCAGCCCACTAGCGGGGGGGTATCACAATGAGCAGTTCTTC.

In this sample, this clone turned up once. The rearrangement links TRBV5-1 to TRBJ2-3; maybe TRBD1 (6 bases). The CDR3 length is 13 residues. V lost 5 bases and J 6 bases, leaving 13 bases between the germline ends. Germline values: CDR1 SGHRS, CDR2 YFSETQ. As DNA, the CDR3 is TGCGCCAGCAGGCGTCCAGGGGCGGATACGCAGTATTTT. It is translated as CASRRPGADTQYF.

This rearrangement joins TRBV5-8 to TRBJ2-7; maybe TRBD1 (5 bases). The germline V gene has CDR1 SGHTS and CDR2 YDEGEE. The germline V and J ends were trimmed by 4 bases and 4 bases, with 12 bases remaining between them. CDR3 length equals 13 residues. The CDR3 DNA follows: TGTGCCAGCAGCCTCATTCCAGGGTACGAGCAGTACTTC. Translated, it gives CASSLIPGYEQYF.

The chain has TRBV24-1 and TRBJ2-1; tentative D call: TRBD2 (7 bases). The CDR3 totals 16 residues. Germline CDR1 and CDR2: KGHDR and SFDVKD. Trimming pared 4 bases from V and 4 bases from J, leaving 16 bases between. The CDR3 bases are TGTGCCACCAGTGACAACCACGGGGGGCGGTACAATGAGCAGTTCTTC. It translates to CATSDNHGGRYNEQFF.

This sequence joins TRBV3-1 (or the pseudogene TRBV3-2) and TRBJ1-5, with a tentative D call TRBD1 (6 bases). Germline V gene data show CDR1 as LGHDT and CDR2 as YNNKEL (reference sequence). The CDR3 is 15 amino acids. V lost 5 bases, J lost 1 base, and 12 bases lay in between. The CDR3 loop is CASSDGQFSNQPQHF. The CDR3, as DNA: TGTGCCAGCAGCGACGGACAGTTCAGCAATCAGCCCCAGCATTTT.